The entry below describes one T cell receptor beta chain. Its antigen remains unidentified. The entry originates in a study of shared clonotypes between healthy human individuals. Study-wide results and limits: Naive CD4 clonotypes overlapped across a handful of donors at approximately 4.5%.

Each subset's genomic DNA was split evenly across several immunoSEQ plates. Sequencing was performed with immunoSEQ multiplex PCR; in TCRdb, only in-frame clones are kept and a portion is missing. The data show about 1,800,000 clones, with roughly 94% seen just once and less than 1.5% held by the top ten. Cells designated naive CD8 were CD45RO-negative and were positively selected for CCR7, with terminally differentiated effector memory CD45RA+ cells excluded. The J segment lost 6 bases and the V segment lost 4 bases, leaving 6 bases of the junction unmatched. Germline assignment: CDR1 SQVTM and CDR2 ANQGSEA. The CDR3 length is 15 residues.

This TCR derives from a man aged 18 to 30 in good health. The J gene is TRBJ2-1, the V gene TRBV29-1, with 13 bases matching TRBD2. The material sequenced was naive CD8+ T cells sorted from blood. In DNA, the CDR3 is TGCAGCGTTGTGGGGGGACTAGCGGGGCCCAATGAGCAGTTCTTC. Its translation: CSVVGGLAGPNEQFF.